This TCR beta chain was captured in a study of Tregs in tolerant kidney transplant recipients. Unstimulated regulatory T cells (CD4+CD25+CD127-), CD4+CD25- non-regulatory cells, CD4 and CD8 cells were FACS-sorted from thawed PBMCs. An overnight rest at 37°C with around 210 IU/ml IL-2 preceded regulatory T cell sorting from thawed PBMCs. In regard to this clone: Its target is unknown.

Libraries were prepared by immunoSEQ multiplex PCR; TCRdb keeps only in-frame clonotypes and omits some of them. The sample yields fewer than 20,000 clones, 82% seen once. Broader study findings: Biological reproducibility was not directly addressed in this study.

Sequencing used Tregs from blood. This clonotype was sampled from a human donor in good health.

The CDR3 DNA sequence: TGTGCCAGCAGCTCGGGACAGGAGTTTGAAAAACTGTTTTTT. The encoded protein is CASSSGQEFEKLFF. J is TRBJ1-4 and V is TRBV11-2, with TRBD1 identical over 8 bases. The CDR3 is made up of 14 amino acids. From germline, CDR1 is SGHAT and CDR2 FQNNGV. V lost 4 bases, J lost 7 bases, and 5 bases stayed unmatched.